The clone carrying this T cell receptor beta chain is medium-sized (0.01 to 0.1%) by share. The antigen remains unidentified. The sample is drawn from a study of T-cell memory formation after mild COVID-19. Study context: For the most part, TCR clusters were specific to one donor. Regarding the study as a whole: Prior to infection, memory already included some responding clones, suggesting cross-reactive memory joined. Clones contracting over day 15 to 85 were CD4/CD8 balanced, with later expanders leaning CD4+.

The TCR alpha and TCR beta cDNA libraries, bearing sample barcodes and UMIs, were generated by 5'RACE using constant-segment primers. TCRdb analysed the 5' RACE reads with MiXCR anew, one entry per CDR3 protein. This table has roughly 320,000 distinct CDR3 sequences, around 27% appearing once. Germline V gives CDR1 DFQATT, CDR2 SNEGSKA (reference sequence). V was cut by 0 bases and J by 8 bases, with 16 bases left in between. The CDR3 runs 15 residues. The sequenced material came from PBMCs or a T cell subset sorted from them (not recorded which). This chain connects TRBV20-1 to TRBJ2-2, with D unclear. This clonotype was obtained from an adult woman who had mild COVID-19 (a few samples of this study predate the infection). Cell type and time point are not known. The CDR3 DNA reads as TGCAGTGCTAGAGAGGCAGGTGGCAGGCTAGGGGAGCTGTTTTTT. Amino acids: CSAREAGGRLGELFF.